One sample yielded the 19 T cell receptor beta chains listed below, sequenced in a study of T-cell reconstitution after alpha-beta-depleted transplantation in children. The authors prepared the TCRbeta library with unique molecular identifiers. One entry per CDR3 protein, called by TCRdb with MiXCR from the PCR reads. The table lists about 980,000 distinct CDR3 sequences, about 26% of them singletons. Sequencing was performed on PBMCs, mostly from graft donor cells, taken 360 days after TCRalphabeta/CD19-depleted stem cell transplant. These receptors all stem from a boy younger than two who had a stem cell transplant for SCID, so the T cells may come from the graft donor.

V usage is TRBV3-1 and J usage is TRBJ1-1, with D uncertain. This CDR3 comprises 14 residues. Germline V gives CDR1 LGHDT, CDR2 YNNKEL (reference sequence). Trimming removed 0 bases at V and 10 bases at J, with 15 bases between. CDR3 loop: CASSQDLARGSAFF. CDR3 nucleotides: TGTGCCAGCAGCCAAGATCTAGCCCGCGGCTCAGCTTTCTTT.

A few counts support this clonotype. The genes are TRBV18 and TRBJ2-7; TRBD1 matches 10 bases. This CDR3 has 13 amino acids. With 3 bases clipped from V and 7 bases from J, the junction kept 3 bases outside the gene matches. Germline V CDR1 and CDR2: KGHSH, LQKENI. CDR3 loop: CASSPWDRGEQYF. CDR3 DNA sequence: TGTGCCAGCTCACCGTGGGACAGGGGTGAGCAGTACTTC.

In this sample, this clonotype turned up a few times. The chain combines TRBV20-1 with TRBJ2-1; no clear D. The CDR3 sequence is 13 residues long. The germline V gene encodes CDR1 DFQATT and CDR2 SNEGSKA (reference sequence). V lost 3 bases and J 3 bases, leaving 9 bases between the germline ends. The chain's CDR3 is CSARVPSYNEQFF. Here the CDR3 DNA reads TGCAGTGCTAGGGTTCCTAGCTACAATGAGCAGTTCTTC.

In its sample, this clonotype was seen a few times. The chain has TRBV20-1 and TRBJ2-5, with D unclear. Trimming took off 0 bases at V and 0 bases at J, with 17 bases between the two ends. In germline, CDR1 is DFQATT, CDR2 SNEGSKA (reference sequence). This CDR3 spans 17 amino acids. In DNA form, the CDR3 reads TGCAGTGCTAGAGATCCAATAGCTCCCCTTTACCAAGAGACCCAGTACTTC. It specifies CSARDPIAPLYQETQYF.

CDR3 nucleotides: TGTGCCACCAAGGGACAGGGAGCAAACATTCAGTACTTC. It encodes CATKGQGANIQYF. The V gene is TRBV27, the J gene TRBJ2-4, with TRBD1 matching over 9 bases. The CDR3 is made up of 13 amino acids. Germline values: CDR1 MNHEY, CDR2 SMNVEV (reference sequence). J was trimmed by 6 bases and V by 10 bases; bases with no gene match: 7.

This rearrangement joins TRBV10-3 to TRBJ2-2; D remains ambiguous. Trimming removed 0 bases from V and 0 bases from J, with 8 bases in between. The CDR3 is 16 amino acids. CDR1 and CDR2 (germline): ENHRY, SYGVKD. CDR3 coding DNA: TGTGCCATCAGTGAGTCCGGGCTTCCGAACACCGGGGAGCTGTTTTTT. Translated: CAISESGLPNTGELFF.

This clonotype was observed a few times. V is TRBV20-1 and J is TRBJ2-1; unclear D gene. The CDR3 covers 13 residues. Germline lookup yields CDR1 DFQATT and CDR2 SNEGSKA (reference sequence). V lost 3 bases and J lost 6, with 12 bases in between. This CDR3 reads CSASVRLGNEQFF. The CDR3 nucleotides read TGCAGTGCTAGTGTTAGGTTGGGCAATGAGCAGTTCTTC.

This clonotype has a handful of counts. This chain connects TRBV7-2 to TRBJ1-2; 7 nucleotides line up with TRBD1. The ends lost 5 bases at V and 5 bases at J; junction bases unmatched: 8. Per the germline V gene, CDR1 is SGHTA and CDR2 is FQGNSA. The CDR3 covers 14 residues. The CDR3 reads CASSLMRGQYGYTF. In DNA, the CDR3 is TGTGCCAGCAGCCTTATGCGGGGACAGTATGGCTACACCTTC.

This clonotype appeared a few times. This chain joins TRBV12-3 or TRBV12-4 and TRBJ2-7; the match to TRBD1 covers 10 bases. The ends lost 3 bases at V and 6 bases at J; junction bases unmatched: 2. The CDR3 loop spans 13 amino acids. CDR3 bases: TGTGCCAGCAGTTTTCGACAGGGGGCCGAGCAGTACTTC. This sequence encodes CASSFRQGAEQYF.

This clonotype has a handful of counts. Here the CDR3 DNA reads TGTGCCATCAGTGCGTCTCCGCCCGTTTCCTACGAGCAGTACTTC. Protein sequence: CAISASPPVSYEQYF. The rearrangement joins TRBV10-3 to TRBJ2-7; D not certain. The CDR3 loop spans 15 amino acids. The V gene's germline CDR1 is ENHRY and CDR2 SYGVKD. Deletions cut 4 bases from V and 1 base from J, with 14 bases between.

The chain uses TRBV28 and TRBJ2-6, with 12 bases fitting TRBD1. The CDR3 totals 18 residues. The germline CDR1 and CDR2 sequences are MDHEN and SYDVKM. V shed 5 bases and J 4 bases; nucleotides not matched to a gene: 9. Here the CDR3 reads CASSRDRGRILGANVLTF. Here the CDR3 DNA reads TGTGCCAGCAGTCGGGACAGGGGGCGGATCTTGGGGGCCAACGTCCTGACTTTC. The complete variable domain, with remaining parts taken from reference TRBV28 and TRBJ2-6, reads DVKVTQSSRYLVKRTGEKVFLECVQDMDHENMFWYRQDPGLGLRLIYFSYDVKMKEKGDIPEGYSVSREKKERFSLILESASTNQTSMYLCASSRDRGRILGANVLTFGAGSRLTVL.

This clonotype turned up a few times. V usage is TRBV6-5 and J usage is TRBJ1-6; the D is unclear. Germline V gives CDR1 MNHEY, CDR2 SVGAGI. Trimming cost V 6 bases and J 10 bases, with 10 bases left between them. The CDR3 is 12 residues long. CDR3 region: CASRSQSSPLHF. CDR3 bases: TGTGCCAGCAGATCGCAGTCATCACCCCTCCACTTT.

The chain is built from TRBV5-1 and TRBJ2-1; 9 nucleotides line up with TRBD2. This CDR3 has 16 residues. The germline CDR1 and CDR2 sequences are SGHRS and YFSETQ. J was trimmed by 12 bases and V by 1 base; bases with no gene match: 14. The CDR3 spells CASSLLSAGGPVGQFF. The CDR3 DNA reads as TGCGCCAGCAGCTTGCTGTCCGCGGGGGGGCCGGTAGGGCAGTTCTTC.

The rearrangement links TRBV7-9 to TRBJ2-4; 9 nucleotides align to TRBD1. With V trimmed by 2 bases and J by 4 bases, 9 bases remained unmatched. Germline V gene data show CDR1 as SEHNR and CDR2 as FQNEAQ (reference sequence). The CDR3 extends over 17 amino acids. CDR3 loop: CASSLKRTGDEKNIQYF. In DNA form, the CDR3 reads TGTGCCAGCAGCTTAAAGAGGACAGGGGATGAGAAAAACATTCAGTACTTC.

The chain couples TRBV5-1 to TRBJ2-5; the match to TRBD2 covers 12 bases. V gave up 4 bases and J gave up 0 bases; unmatched junction bases: 10. CDR1 is SGHRS and CDR2 is YFSETQ in the germline V gene. This CDR3 comprises 18 residues. In DNA form, the CDR3 reads TGCGCCAGCAGCCCGCGGACTAGCGGGGCCACGTACCAAGAGACCCAGTACTTC. Protein product: CASSPRTSGATYQETQYF.

The chain has TRBV24-1 and TRBJ1-5; the D gene is possibly TRBD1 (6 bases). Germline V CDR1 and CDR2: KGHDR, SFDVKD. CDR3 size: 15 residues. V was pared by 7 bases and J by 10 bases, with 22 bases between. The CDR3: CATRPLGAGCVPQHF. In DNA, the CDR3 is TGTGCCACCAGGCCTTTGGGGGCGGGTTGTGTACCCCAGCATTTT.

This chain joins TRBV4-1 and TRBJ1-1, with D possibly matching TRBD1 (5 bases). V lost 1 base and J 4 bases, leaving 13 bases between the germline ends. CDR3 length: 15 amino acids. From germline, CDR1 is MGHRA and CDR2 YSYEKL. CDR3 coding DNA: TGCGCCAGCAGCCAAGGGGGCACCGGGGGCACTGAAGCTTTCTTT. Translation: CASSQGGTGGTEAFF.

The chain employs TRBV20-1 and TRBJ2-7; D is undetermined. The germline CDR1 and CDR2 sequences are DFQATT and SNEGSKA (reference sequence). There are 14 residues in the CDR3. Between the trimmed V and J ends, which lost 0 bases and 0 bases, there was a span of 9 bases. CDR3 loop: CSARDYRSSYEQYF. CDR3 DNA: TGCAGTGCTAGAGATTATAGGAGCTCCTACGAGCAGTACTTC.

The chain recombines TRBV11-1 with TRBJ1-1; D is uncertain. V shed 2 bases and J shed 1 base, with 8 bases lying between them. This CDR3 spans 14 amino acids. Germline-derived CDR1 and CDR2 are SGHAT and FQDESV (reference sequence). CDR3 DNA sequence: TGTGCCAGCAGCTTAATAGCAGGGAACACTGAAGCTTTCTTT. Translating it yields CASSLIAGNTEAFF.